This is a list of T cell receptor beta chains from one sample in a study of PD-1 blockade in classical Hodgkin lymphoma. The method was immunoSEQ multiplex PCR; TCRdb's version includes in-frame clones alone and lacks a portion of them. Among 25,000 to 35,000 clones, less than 75% were seen once, and the ten largest hold 20% to 30%. Sequenced material: peripheral blood mononuclear cells (PBMCs), taken before the second cycle of nivolumab. The source of these receptors is a human donor with classical Hodgkin lymphoma. CDR3s include the opening cysteine and the closing phenylalanine or tryptophan. Fields, in order: clone size, J gene, D gene, V gene, CDR3 protein, CDR3 DNA. A D gene is named only where the DNA matches it firmly. Not every row has a clone size; where given, it reads once, few, many or a size class.

abundance: few
j_gene: TRBJ1-2
d_gene: NA
v_gene: TRBV28
CDR3aa: CASSFVDASYGYTF
CDR3nt: TGTGCCAGCAGTTTCGTAGACGCGAGCTATGGCTACACCTTC

abundance: few
j_gene: TRBJ2-2
d_gene: TRBD1
v_gene: TRBV6-6
CDR3aa: CASSSTGTLNTGELFF
CDR3nt: TGTGCCAGCAGTTCGACAGGGACCTTGAACACCGGGGAGCTGTTTTTT

abundance: NA
j_gene: TRBJ1-1
d_gene: TRBD1
v_gene: TRBV2
CDR3aa: CASSPDRATEAFF
CDR3nt: TGTGCCAGCAGCCCCGACAGGGCCACTGAAGCTTTCTTT

abundance: NA
j_gene: TRBJ2-2
d_gene: TRBD2
v_gene: TRBV7-9
CDR3aa: CASSLGLAGGNTGELFF
CDR3nt: TGTGCCAGCAGCTTGGGACTAGCGGGCGGGAACACCGGGGAGCTGTTTTTT

abundance: few
j_gene: TRBJ2-2
d_gene: NA
v_gene: TRBV2
CDR3aa: CASSDWELFF
CDR3nt: TGTGCCAGCAGTGACTGGGAGCTGTTTTTT

abundance: NA
j_gene: TRBJ1-1
d_gene: NA
v_gene: TRBV2
CDR3aa: CASSEFPGATEAFF
CDR3nt: TGTGCCAGCAGTGAATTCCCGGGGGCCACTGAAGCTTTCTTT

abundance: many
j_gene: TRBJ1-2
d_gene: NA
v_gene: TRBV19
CDR3aa: CASSMMVYGYTF
CDR3nt: TGTGCCAGTAGTATGATGGTATATGGCTACACCTTC

abundance: many
j_gene: TRBJ1-1
d_gene: NA
v_gene: TRBV19
CDR3aa: CASSILGGTEAFF
CDR3nt: TGTGCCAGTAGTATTTTGGGTGGGACTGAAGCTTTCTTT

abundance: NA
j_gene: TRBJ1-3
d_gene: NA
v_gene: TRBV29-1
CDR3aa: CSATAGAGAGNTIYF
CDR3nt: TGCAGCGCCACTGCAGGGGCCGGAGCTGGAAACACCATATATTTT

abundance: few
j_gene: TRBJ1-2
d_gene: NA
v_gene: TRBV6-5
CDR3aa: CASSYSQALYGYTF
CDR3nt: TGTGCCAGCAGTTACTCGCAGGCCCTCTATGGCTACACCTTC

abundance: few
j_gene: TRBJ2-2
d_gene: TRBD2
v_gene: TRBV2
CDR3aa: CASSVNLAGVFTGELFF
CDR3nt: TGTGCCAGCAGTGTAAACCTAGCGGGAGTGTTTACCGGGGAGCTGTTTTTT

abundance: few
j_gene: TRBJ1-2
d_gene: NA
v_gene: TRBV7-9
CDR3aa: CASSPGTLNYGYTF
CDR3nt: TGTGCCAGCAGCCCCGGGACTCTCAACTATGGCTACACCTTC

abundance: once
j_gene: TRBJ1-2
d_gene: NA
v_gene: TRBV19
CDR3aa: CASTLLGVGGYTF
CDR3nt: TGTGCCAGTACCCTCCTTGGGGTAGGTGGCTACACCTTC

abundance: NA
j_gene: TRBJ2-1
d_gene: TRBD1
v_gene: TRBV23-1
CDR3aa: CASSQSDRGPASSSYNEQFF
CDR3nt: TGCGCCAGCAGTCAATCTGACAGGGGGCCTGCTTCGAGCTCCTACAATGAGCAGTTCTTC

abundance: NA
j_gene: TRBJ1-3
d_gene: NA
v_gene: TRBV28
CDR3aa: CASSLSRVGGNTIYF
CDR3nt: TGTGCCAGCAGTTTATCAAGGGTCGGAGGAAACACCATATATTTT

abundance: NA
j_gene: TRBJ2-7
d_gene: TRBD2
v_gene: TRBV28
CDR3aa: CASRSPSGNSYEQYF
CDR3nt: TGTGCCAGCAGAAGCCCTAGCGGGAACTCCTACGAGCAGTACTTC

abundance: NA
j_gene: TRBJ2-2
d_gene: TRBD2
v_gene: TRBV6-1
CDR3aa: CASSEAGRASGELFF
CDR3nt: TGTGCCAGCAGTGAAGCTGGGAGGGCCAGCGGGGAGCTGTTTTTT

abundance: NA
j_gene: TRBJ2-1
d_gene: NA
v_gene: TRBV6-1
CDR3aa: CASSSSGDYNEQFF
CDR3nt: TGTGCCAGCAGTAGTTCAGGGGATTACAATGAGCAGTTCTTC

abundance: NA
j_gene: TRBJ2-7
d_gene: NA
v_gene: TRBV7-2
CDR3aa: CASSSPYSYEQYF
CDR3nt: TGTGCCAGCAGCTCCCCTTACTCTTACGAGCAGTACTTC

abundance: NA
j_gene: TRBJ1-2
d_gene: NA
v_gene: TRBV5-6
CDR3aa: CASSLWTNYGYTF
CDR3nt: TGTGCCAGCAGCTTGTGGACTAACTATGGCTACACCTTC

abundance: NA
j_gene: TRBJ2-1
d_gene: TRBD1
v_gene: TRBV28
CDR3aa: CASSLGQPRDEQFF
CDR3nt: TGTGCCAGCAGTTTGGGACAGCCACGCGATGAGCAGTTCTTC

abundance: NA
j_gene: TRBJ1-1
d_gene: NA
v_gene: TRBV5-6
CDR3aa: CASSLGEGSGYGGGTEAFF
CDR3nt: TGTGCCAGCAGCTTGGGGGAGGGGTCAGGGTATGGTGGTGGGACTGAAGCTTTCTTT

abundance: many
j_gene: TRBJ1-3
d_gene: NA
v_gene: TRBV5-8
CDR3aa: CASSFSQGYSGNTIYF
CDR3nt: TGTGCCAGCAGCTTTTCTCAGGGTTATTCTGGAAACACCATATATTTT

abundance: NA
j_gene: TRBJ2-7
d_gene: TRBD2
v_gene: TRBV6-1
CDR3aa: CASRLLAGGEQYF
CDR3nt: TGTGCCAGCCGCCTACTAGCGGGAGGCGAGCAGTACTTC

abundance: NA
j_gene: TRBJ1-1
d_gene: NA
v_gene: TRBV28
CDR3aa: CASRFNTEAFF
CDR3nt: TGTGCCAGCAGGTTTAACACTGAAGCTTTCTTT

abundance: NA
j_gene: TRBJ1-4
d_gene: NA
v_gene: TRBV5-1
CDR3aa: CASSLRATGQSATNEKLFF
CDR3nt: TGCGCCAGCAGCTTGAGGGCAACTGGACAGTCAGCAACTAATGAAAAACTGTTTTTT

abundance: NA
j_gene: TRBJ1-5
d_gene: NA
v_gene: TRBV19
CDR3aa: CASTTMGGSLVQPQHF
CDR3nt: TGTGCCAGTACCACTATGGGGGGAAGCTTGGTTCAGCCCCAGCATTTT

abundance: NA
j_gene: TRBJ1-5
d_gene: TRBD1
v_gene: TRBV10-2
CDR3aa: CASSGTGQGAFNQPQHF
CDR3nt: TGCGCCAGCAGTGGGACTGGACAGGGAGCTTTTAATCAGCCCCAGCATTTT

abundance: once
j_gene: TRBJ1-6
d_gene: NA
v_gene: TRBV7-2
CDR3aa: CASSHPPGSSYNSPLHF
CDR3nt: TGTGCCAGCAGCCACCCCCCGGGAAGCTCCTATAATTCACCCCTCCACTTT

abundance: NA
j_gene: TRBJ1-1
d_gene: NA
v_gene: TRBV6-6
CDR3aa: CASSRIVEAFF
CDR3nt: TGTGCCAGCAGCCGCATAGTAGAAGCTTTCTTT

abundance: NA
j_gene: TRBJ1-6
d_gene: TRBD1
v_gene: TRBV6-5
CDR3aa: CASRDRGNSPLHF
CDR3nt: TGTGCCAGCAGGGACAGGGGTAACTCACCCCTCCACTTT

abundance: NA
j_gene: TRBJ1-1
d_gene: NA
v_gene: TRBV7-2
CDR3aa: CASSTRSRSTEAFF
CDR3nt: TGTGCCAGCAGCACTCGGAGTCGGTCCACTGAAGCTTTCTTT

abundance: NA
j_gene: TRBJ1-2
d_gene: NA
v_gene: TRBV6-5
CDR3aa: CASNLGGRDYGYTF
CDR3nt: TGTGCCAGCAATCTCGGGGGGAGGGACTATGGCTACACCTTC

abundance: once
j_gene: TRBJ2-1
d_gene: NA
v_gene: TRBV19
CDR3aa: CASIGTVYNEQFF
CDR3nt: TGTGCCAGTATCGGGACTGTCTACAATGAGCAGTTCTTC

abundance: few
j_gene: TRBJ1-1
d_gene: NA
v_gene: TRBV5-1
CDR3aa: CASSGLGLTEAFF
CDR3nt: TGCGCCAGCAGCGGACTGGGGCTCACTGAAGCTTTCTTT

abundance: few
j_gene: TRBJ2-6
d_gene: NA
v_gene: TRBV19
CDR3aa: CASTRQVIYSGANVLTF
CDR3nt: TGTGCCAGTACCAGACAGGTTATTTACTCTGGGGCCAACGTCCTGACTTTC

abundance: few
j_gene: TRBJ1-1
d_gene: NA
v_gene: TRBV7-9
CDR3aa: CASSLRQANTEAFF
CDR3nt: TGTGCCAGCAGCTTAAGGCAAGCGAACACTGAAGCTTTCTTT

abundance: few
j_gene: TRBJ2-2
d_gene: NA
v_gene: TRBV6-1
CDR3aa: CASSEFGLAGELFF
CDR3nt: TGTGCCAGCAGTGAATTTGGACTCGCCGGGGAGCTGTTTTTT

abundance: NA
j_gene: TRBJ1-4
d_gene: NA
v_gene: TRBV18
CDR3aa: CASSPTAGTAATNEKLFF
CDR3nt: TGTGCCAGCTCACCCACGGCCGGGACCGCGGCAACTAATGAAAAACTGTTTTTT

abundance: NA
j_gene: TRBJ2-1
d_gene: TRBD1
v_gene: TRBV14
CDR3aa: CASSKNRGTYNEQFF
CDR3nt: TGTGCCAGCAGCAAAAACAGGGGTACCTACAATGAGCAGTTCTTC

abundance: NA
j_gene: TRBJ2-3
d_gene: TRBD2
v_gene: TRBV9
CDR3aa: CASSVEGTSGVADTQYF
CDR3nt: TGTGCCAGCAGCGTAGAAGGGACTAGCGGGGTGGCAGATACGCAGTATTTT

abundance: NA
j_gene: TRBJ1-2
d_gene: TRBD1
v_gene: TRBV2
CDR3aa: CASSSGGGYGYTF
CDR3nt: TGTGCCAGCAGTTCAGGGGGCGGCTATGGCTACACCTTC

abundance: NA
j_gene: TRBJ2-1
d_gene: NA
v_gene: TRBV27
CDR3aa: CASSLGSYNEQFF
CDR3nt: TGTGCCAGCAGTTTAGGCTCCTACAATGAGCAGTTCTTC

abundance: NA
j_gene: TRBJ2-5
d_gene: TRBD2
v_gene: TRBV19
CDR3aa: CASSISTGRGEAQYF
CDR3nt: TGTGCCAGTAGTATCTCGACCGGACGGGGGGAGGCCCAGTACTTC

abundance: NA
j_gene: TRBJ1-1
d_gene: TRBD1
v_gene: TRBV28
CDR3aa: CASSYRDRWAEAFF
CDR3nt: TGTGCCAGCAGCTACCGGGACAGGTGGGCTGAAGCTTTCTTT

abundance: NA
j_gene: TRBJ2-7
d_gene: TRBD1
v_gene: TRBV30
CDR3aa: CACQGVSEQYF
CDR3nt: TGTGCCTGTCAGGGGGTGAGCGAGCAGTACTTC